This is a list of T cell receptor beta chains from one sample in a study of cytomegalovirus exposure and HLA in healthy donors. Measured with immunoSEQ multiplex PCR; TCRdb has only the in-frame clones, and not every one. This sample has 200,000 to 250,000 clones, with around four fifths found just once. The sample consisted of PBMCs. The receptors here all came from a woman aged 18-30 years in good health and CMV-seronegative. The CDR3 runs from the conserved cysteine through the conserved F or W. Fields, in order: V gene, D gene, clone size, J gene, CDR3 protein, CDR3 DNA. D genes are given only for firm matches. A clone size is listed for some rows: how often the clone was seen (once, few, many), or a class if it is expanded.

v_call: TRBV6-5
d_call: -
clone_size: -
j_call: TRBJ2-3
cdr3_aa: CASSRLGGSTDTQYF
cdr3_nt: TGTGCCAGCAGCCGCCTTGGCGGATCCACAGATACGCAGTATTTT

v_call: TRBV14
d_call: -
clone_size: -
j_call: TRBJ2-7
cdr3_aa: CASSVHTGNYGEQYF
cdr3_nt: TGTGCCAGCAGCGTCCATACAGGGAACTATGGGGAGCAGTACTTC

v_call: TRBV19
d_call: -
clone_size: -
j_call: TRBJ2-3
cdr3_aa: CASSPVPTSDTQYF
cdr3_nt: TGTGCCAGTAGTCCGGTCCCGACTTCAGATACGCAGTATTTT

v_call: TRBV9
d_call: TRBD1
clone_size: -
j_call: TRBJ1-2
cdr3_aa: CASSARQTGDGYTF
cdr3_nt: TGTGCCAGCAGCGCTCGTCAGACAGGGGATGGCTACACCTTC

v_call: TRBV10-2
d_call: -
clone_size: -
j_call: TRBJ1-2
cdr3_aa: CASKGDHGYTF
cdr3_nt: TGCGCCAGCAAGGGGGACCATGGCTACACCTTC

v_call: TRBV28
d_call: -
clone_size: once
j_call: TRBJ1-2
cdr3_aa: CASSGHPFYGYTF
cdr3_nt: TGTGCCAGCAGTGGACACCCCTTCTATGGCTACACCTTC

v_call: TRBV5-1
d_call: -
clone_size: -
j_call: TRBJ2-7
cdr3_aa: CASSSSGEQYF
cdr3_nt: TGCGCCAGCAGCTCCAGCGGCGAGCAGTACTTC

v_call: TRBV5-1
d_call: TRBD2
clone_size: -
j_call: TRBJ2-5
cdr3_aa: CASSLQAGGGETQYF
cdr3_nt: TGCGCCAGCAGCTTGCAGGCGGGGGGTGGAGAGACCCAGTACTTC

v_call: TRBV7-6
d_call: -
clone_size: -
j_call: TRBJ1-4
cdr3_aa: CASSLVLRAGEKLFF
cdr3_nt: TGTGCCAGCAGCTTAGTCCTCCGGGCTGGTGAAAAACTGTTTTTT

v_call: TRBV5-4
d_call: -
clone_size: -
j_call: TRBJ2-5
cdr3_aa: CASSRTSQETQYF
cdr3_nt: TGTGCCAGCAGCCGGACCAGCCAGGAGACCCAGTACTTC

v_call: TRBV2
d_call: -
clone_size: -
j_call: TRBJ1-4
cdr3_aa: CASRTQGKANEKLFF
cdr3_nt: TGTGCCAGCAGGACCCAGGGGAAGGCTAATGAAAAACTGTTTTTT

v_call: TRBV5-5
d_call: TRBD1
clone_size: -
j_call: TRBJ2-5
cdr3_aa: CASSLPGGAIDF
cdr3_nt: TGTGCCAGCAGCTTGCCAGGGGGCGCGATTGACTTC

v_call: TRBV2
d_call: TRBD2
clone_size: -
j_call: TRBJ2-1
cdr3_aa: CASSEGLARNEQFF
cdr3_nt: TGTGCCAGCAGTGAAGGACTAGCGCGAAATGAGCAGTTCTTC

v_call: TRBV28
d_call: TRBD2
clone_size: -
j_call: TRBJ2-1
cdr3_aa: CASSLAGLAGSDEQFF
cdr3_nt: TGTGCCAGCAGTTTAGCTGGGCTAGCGGGGAGCGATGAGCAGTTCTTC

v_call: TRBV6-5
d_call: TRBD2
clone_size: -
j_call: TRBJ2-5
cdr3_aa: CASSSGRGGQTQYF
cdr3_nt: TGTGCCAGCAGCTCCGGGAGGGGGGGACAGACCCAGTACTTC

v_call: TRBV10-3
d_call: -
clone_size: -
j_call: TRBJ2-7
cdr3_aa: CAISEPDIPSYEQYF
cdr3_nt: TGTGCCATCAGTGAGCCCGACATACCCTCCTACGAGCAGTACTTC

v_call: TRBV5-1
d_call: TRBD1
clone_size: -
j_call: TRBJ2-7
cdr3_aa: CASSLVRDSRYEQYF
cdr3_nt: TGCGCCAGCAGCTTGGTCCGGGACAGTAGATACGAGCAGTACTTC

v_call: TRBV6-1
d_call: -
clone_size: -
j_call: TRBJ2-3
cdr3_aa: CASSELGTDTQYF
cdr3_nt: TGTGCCAGCAGTGAACTGGGCACAGATACGCAGTATTTT

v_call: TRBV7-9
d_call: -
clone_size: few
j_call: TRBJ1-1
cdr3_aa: CASSFSTEAFF
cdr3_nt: TGTGCCAGCAGCTTCTCCACTGAAGCTTTCTTT

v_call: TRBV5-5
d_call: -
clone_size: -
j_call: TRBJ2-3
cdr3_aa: CASNNEGAEDTQYF
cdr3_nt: TGTGCCAGCAATAACGAAGGGGCTGAAGATACGCAGTATTTT

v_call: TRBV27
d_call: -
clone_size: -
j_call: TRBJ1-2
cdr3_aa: CASSALGQTDYGYTF
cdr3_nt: TGTGCCAGCAGTGCCTTAGGGCAAACCGACTATGGCTACACCTTC

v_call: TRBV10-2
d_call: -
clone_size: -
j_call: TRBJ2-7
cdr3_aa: CASRDPGATYEQYF
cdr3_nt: TGCGCCAGCAGGGACCCCGGGGCTACCTACGAGCAGTACTTC

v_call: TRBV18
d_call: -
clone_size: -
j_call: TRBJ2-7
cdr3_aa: CASSPTDEQYF
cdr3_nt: TGTGCCAGCTCACCAACGGACGAGCAGTACTTC

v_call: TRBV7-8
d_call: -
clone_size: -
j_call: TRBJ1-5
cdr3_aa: CASSSLGELNQPQHF
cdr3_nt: TGTGCCAGCAGCTCACTCGGGGAGCTGAATCAGCCCCAGCATTTT

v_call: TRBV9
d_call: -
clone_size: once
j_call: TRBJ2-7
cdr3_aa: CASSVDGGQSREQYF
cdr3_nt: TGTGCCAGCAGCGTAGATGGGGGTCAAAGCAGGGAGCAGTACTTC

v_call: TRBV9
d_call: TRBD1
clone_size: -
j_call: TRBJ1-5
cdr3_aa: CASGRDRGQPQHF
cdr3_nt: TGTGCCAGCGGGCGGGACAGAGGTCAGCCCCAGCATTTT

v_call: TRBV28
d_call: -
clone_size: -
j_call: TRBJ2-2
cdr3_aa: CASIPRTGELFF
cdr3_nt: TGTGCCAGCATTCCCCGCACCGGGGAGCTGTTTTTT

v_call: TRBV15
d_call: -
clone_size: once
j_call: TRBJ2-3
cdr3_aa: CATSREGGGAPDTQYF
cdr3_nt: TGTGCCACCAGCAGAGAAGGTGGGGGGGCACCAGATACGCAGTATTTT

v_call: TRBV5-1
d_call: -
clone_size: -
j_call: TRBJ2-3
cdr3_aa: CASSLGAGITDTQYF
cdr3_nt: TGCGCCAGCAGCTTGGGTGCGGGGATCACAGATACGCAGTATTTT

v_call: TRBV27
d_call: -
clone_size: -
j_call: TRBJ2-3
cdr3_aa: CASSLFLGASTDTQYF
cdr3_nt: TGTGCCAGCAGCTTATTCCTCGGGGCGAGCACAGATACGCAGTATTTT

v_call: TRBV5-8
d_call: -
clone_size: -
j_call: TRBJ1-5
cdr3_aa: CASSLLQGHSNQPQHF
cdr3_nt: TGTGCCAGCAGCTTGCTCCAGGGACATAGCAATCAGCCCCAGCATTTT

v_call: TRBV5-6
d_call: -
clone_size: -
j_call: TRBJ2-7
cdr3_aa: CASSLGTRDYEQYF
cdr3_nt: TGTGCCAGCAGCTTGGGTACGAGAGACTACGAGCAGTACTTC

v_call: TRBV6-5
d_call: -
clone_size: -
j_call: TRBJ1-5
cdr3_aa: CASSAEINQPQHF
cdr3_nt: TGTGCCAGCAGTGCCGAGATCAATCAGCCCCAGCATTTT

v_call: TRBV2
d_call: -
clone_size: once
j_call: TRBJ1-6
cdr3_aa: CASLGQRGANSPLHF
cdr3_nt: TGTGCCAGCCTGGGGCAAAGGGGGGCAAATTCACCCCTCCACTTT

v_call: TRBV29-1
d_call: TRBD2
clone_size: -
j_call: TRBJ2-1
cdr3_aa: CSVEDQGLAGHNEQFF
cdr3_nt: TGCAGCGTTGAAGATCAGGGCCTAGCGGGCCACAATGAGCAGTTCTTC

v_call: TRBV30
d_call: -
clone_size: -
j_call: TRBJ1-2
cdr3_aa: CAWSAQGEGYTF
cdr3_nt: TGTGCCTGGAGCGCTCAGGGAGAAGGCTACACCTTC

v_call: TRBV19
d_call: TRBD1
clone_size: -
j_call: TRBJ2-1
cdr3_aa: CASSTRGTTNEQFF
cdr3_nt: TGTGCCAGTAGTACCAGGGGGACCACCAATGAGCAGTTCTTC

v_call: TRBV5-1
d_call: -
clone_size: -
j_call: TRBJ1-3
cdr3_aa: CASSLGHNVGNTIYF
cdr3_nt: TGCGCCAGCAGCTTGGGACATAATGTTGGAAACACCATATATTTT

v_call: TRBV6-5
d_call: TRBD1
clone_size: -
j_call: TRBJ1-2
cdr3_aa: CASSRQGHNYGYTF
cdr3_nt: TGTGCCAGCAGTCGACAGGGGCATAACTATGGCTACACCTTC

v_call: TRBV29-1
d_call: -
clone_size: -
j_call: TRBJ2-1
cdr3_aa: CSERGTDGREQFF
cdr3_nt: TGCAGCGAACGCGGGACGGATGGTCGGGAGCAGTTCTTC

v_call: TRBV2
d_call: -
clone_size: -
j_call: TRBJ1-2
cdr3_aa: CASSDSFYGYTF
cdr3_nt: TGTGCCAGCAGTGACAGCTTTTATGGCTACACCTTC

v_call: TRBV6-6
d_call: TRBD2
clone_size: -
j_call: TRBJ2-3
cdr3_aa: CASSYLTSGTDTQYF
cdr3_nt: TGTGCCAGCAGTTACTTGACTAGCGGCACAGATACGCAGTATTTT

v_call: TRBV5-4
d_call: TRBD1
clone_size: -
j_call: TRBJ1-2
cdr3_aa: CASSSPGQDYTF
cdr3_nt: TGTGCCAGCAGCTCACCGGGACAGGACTACACCTTC

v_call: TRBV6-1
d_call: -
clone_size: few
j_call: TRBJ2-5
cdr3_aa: CASSESGVAQGTQYF
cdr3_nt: TGTGCCAGCAGCGAATCGGGGGTAGCCCAAGGGACCCAGTACTTC

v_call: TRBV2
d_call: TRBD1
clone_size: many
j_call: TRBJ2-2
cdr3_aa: CASNPGQTLPGELFF
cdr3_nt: TGTGCCAGCAATCCGGGACAGACCCTTCCCGGGGAGCTGTTTTTT

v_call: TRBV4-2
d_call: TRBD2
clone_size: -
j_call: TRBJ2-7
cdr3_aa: CASSQAAGQSSYEQYF
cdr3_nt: TGTGCCAGCAGCCAAGCAGCGGGGCAAAGCTCCTACGAGCAGTACTTC

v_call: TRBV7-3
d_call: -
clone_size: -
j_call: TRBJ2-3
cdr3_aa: CASSSLNTDTQYF
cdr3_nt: TGTGCCAGCAGCTCGTTGAACACAGATACGCAGTATTTT

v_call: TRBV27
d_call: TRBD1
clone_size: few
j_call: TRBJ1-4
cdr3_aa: CASSSYGTDNEKLFF
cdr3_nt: TGTGCCAGCAGTTCGTACGGGACAGATAATGAAAAACTGTTTTTT

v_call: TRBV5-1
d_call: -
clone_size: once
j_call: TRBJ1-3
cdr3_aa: CASSLKSGDDPGNTIYF
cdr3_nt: TGCGCCAGCAGCTTGAAGTCAGGGGACGACCCTGGAAACACCATATATTTT

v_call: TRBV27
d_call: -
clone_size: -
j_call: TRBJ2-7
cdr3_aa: CASSPPGGAQYF
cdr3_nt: TGTGCCAGCAGTCCTCCTGGGGGAGCTCAGTACTTC

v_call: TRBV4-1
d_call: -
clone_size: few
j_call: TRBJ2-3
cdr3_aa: CASRRHLTSTDTQYF
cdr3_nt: TGCGCCAGCAGACGACACCTTACTAGCACAGATACGCAGTATTTT

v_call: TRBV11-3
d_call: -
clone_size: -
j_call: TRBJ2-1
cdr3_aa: CASSLGGTAVHEQFF
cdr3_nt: TGTGCCAGCAGCTTAGGGGGTACAGCAGTCCATGAGCAGTTCTTC